This T cell receptor beta chain was recorded in a study of CD8 T cells in Susac syndrome. Notes on this clonotype: The antigen is not known.

A quantity of about 0.5 to 1 ug RNA underwent reverse transcription using random hexamers. One entry per CDR3 protein, called by TCRdb with MiXCR from the immunoSEQ multiplex PCR reads. Of around 79,000 distinct CDR3 sequences listed, roughly 94% are singletons. Study-wide results and limits: The study found that Susac CD8+ clonal expansion peaked in TEMRA cells and active patients.

Trimming stripped 5 bases from V and 3 bases from J, with 12 bases between. The CDR3 is made up of 14 amino acids. CDR1 is SEHNR, CDR2 FQNEAQ, per germline (reference sequence). This chain links TRBV7-9 with TRBJ2-3; the D gene could be TRBD1 or TRBD2 (6 bases each). This receptor was taken from a human donor with Susac syndrome. Material for sequencing was CD8+ T cells from PBMCs. The CDR3: CASSGGRRTDTQYF. In nucleotides, the CDR3 is TGTGCCAGCAGCGGGGGGCGCAGGACAGATACGCAGTATTTT.